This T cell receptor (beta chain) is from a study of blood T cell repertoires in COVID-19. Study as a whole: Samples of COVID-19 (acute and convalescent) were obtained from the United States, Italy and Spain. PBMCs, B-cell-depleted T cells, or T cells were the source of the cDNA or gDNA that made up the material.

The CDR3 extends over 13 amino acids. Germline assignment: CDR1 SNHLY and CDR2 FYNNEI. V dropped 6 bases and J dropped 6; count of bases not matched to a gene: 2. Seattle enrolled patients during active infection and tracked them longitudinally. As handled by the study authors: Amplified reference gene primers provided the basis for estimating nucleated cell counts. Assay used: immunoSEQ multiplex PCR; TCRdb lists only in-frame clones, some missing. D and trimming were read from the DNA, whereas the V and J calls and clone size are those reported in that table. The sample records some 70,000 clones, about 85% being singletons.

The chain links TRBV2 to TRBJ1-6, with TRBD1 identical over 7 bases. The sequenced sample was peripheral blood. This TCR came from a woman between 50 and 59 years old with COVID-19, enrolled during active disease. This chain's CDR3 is CASRRGLNSPLHF. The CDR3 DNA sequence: TGTGCCAGCAGGAGGGGGCTTAATTCACCCCTCCACTTT.